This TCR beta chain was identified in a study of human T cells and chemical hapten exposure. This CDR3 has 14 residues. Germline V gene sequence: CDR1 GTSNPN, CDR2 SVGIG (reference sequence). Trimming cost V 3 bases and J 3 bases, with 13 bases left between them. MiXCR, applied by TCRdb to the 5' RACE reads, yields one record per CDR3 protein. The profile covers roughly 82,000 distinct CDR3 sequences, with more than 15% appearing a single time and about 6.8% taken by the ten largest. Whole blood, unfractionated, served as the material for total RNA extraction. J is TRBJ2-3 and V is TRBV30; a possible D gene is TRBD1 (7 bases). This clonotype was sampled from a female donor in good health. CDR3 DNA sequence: TGTGCCTGGAGCGGCAGGGGGACTACAGATACGCAGTATTTT. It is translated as CAWSGRGTTDTQYF.